The 19 T cell receptor beta chains listed next were all sequenced from one sample in a study of blood T cell repertoires in COVID-19. The method was immunoSEQ multiplex PCR; TCRdb's version includes in-frame clones alone and lacks a portion of them. Here the sample spans under 200,000 clones, approximately 91% being singletons. Material for sequencing was peripheral blood. Receptors originate from a man aged 18 to 29 with COVID-19, enrolled during active disease.

The rearrangement links TRBV6-6 to TRBJ2-7; possibly TRBD1 for D (6 bases). The CDR3 extends over 15 amino acids. CDR1 and CDR2 (germline): MNHNY, SVGAGI (reference sequence). The V end lost 2 bases, the J end lost 0 bases, and 11 bases lay between the germline ends. The DNA of the CDR3 is TGTGCCAGCAGTTACGCCCAGGGGAGCTCCTACGAGCAGTACTTC. Protein product: CASSYAQGSSYEQYF.

The J gene is TRBJ2-2, the V gene TRBV10-3; 8 nucleotides agree with TRBD1. The CDR3 contains 16 residues. Germline trimming cut 4 bases from V and 1 base from J; bases unmatched to any gene: 5. The V gene's germline CDR1 is ENHRY and CDR2 SYGVKD. In DNA form, the CDR3 reads TGTGCCATCAGTGTCACCGGACAGGGGAACACCGGGGAGCTGTTTTTT. It translates to CAISVTGQGNTGELFF.

CDR3 nucleotide sequence: TGTGCCAGCAGTCAGACAGGGGACACTGAAGCTTTCTTT. Protein: CASSQTGDTEAFF. The chain combines TRBV28 with TRBJ1-1; 8 nucleotides align to TRBD1. Trimming at V came to 5 bases and at J to 3 bases, leaving 2 bases not matched to a gene. This CDR3 contains 13 residues. The germline V gene encodes CDR1 MDHEN and CDR2 SYDVKM. Combining the CDR3 with reference TRBV28 and TRBJ1-1 gives the whole variable domain DVKVTQSSRYLVKRTGEKVFLECVQDMDHENMFWYRQDPGLGLRLIYFSYDVKMKEKGDIPEGYSVSREKKERFSLILESASTNQTSMYLCASSQTGDTEAFFGQGTRLTVV.

The rearrangement links TRBV28 to TRBJ1-5; no firm D call. The CDR3 extends over 14 amino acids. Trimming took 3 bases from V and 3 from J, leaving 9 bases between them. Germline CDR1 is MDHEN and CDR2 is SYDVKM. The CDR3 region is CASSFSQANQPQHF. CDR3 DNA sequence: TGTGCCAGCAGTTTTAGTCAGGCCAATCAGCCCCAGCATTTT.

V is TRBV27 and J is TRBJ1-2; D is unresolved. Trimming took 8 bases from V and 0 from J, leaving 7 bases between them. The germline gives CDR1 MNHEY, CDR2 SMNVEV (reference sequence). The CDR3 loop spans 12 amino acids. The DNA for the CDR3 is TGTGCCAGCGGGCAGGCTAACTATGGCTACACCTTC. Translating it yields CASGQANYGYTF.

The rearrangement joins TRBV7-9 to TRBJ1-3, with 7 bases matching TRBD1. J lost 2 bases, V lost 5 bases, and 3 bases had no gene match. This CDR3 is 14 amino acids long. Germline assignment: CDR1 SEHNR and CDR2 FQNEAQ (reference sequence). CDR3 loop: CASSPTGTGNTIYF. The CDR3 nucleotides read TGTGCCAGCAGCCCGACAGGGACTGGAAACACCATATATTTT.

The gene calls are TRBV7-9 and TRBJ2-7, with TRBD2 matching over 8 bases. The trim removed 5 bases at V and 2 bases at J, leaving 11 bases unmatched. CDR3 size: 16 residues. Per the germline V gene, CDR1 is SEHNR and CDR2 is FQNEAQ (reference sequence). CDR3 sequence reads: CASSRLKEAGAYEQYF. The CDR3 DNA reads TGTGCCAGCAGCCGTCTTAAGGAAGCGGGGGCCTACGAGCAGTACTTC.

V and J are TRBV11-2 and TRBJ2-7; D is ambiguous. CDR1 and CDR2 from the germline V gene are SGHAT and FQNNGV. The CDR3 runs 14 residues. With 0 bases removed from V and 1 base from J, the gap between germline ends came to 7 bases. The CDR3 loop reads CASSLDPGSYEQYF. CDR3 DNA: TGTGCCAGCAGCTTAGATCCAGGATCCTACGAGCAGTACTTC.

The V call is TRBV7-9, the J call TRBJ2-5, with D maybe TRBD2 (5 bases). The length of the CDR3 is 16 residues. V was cut by 6 bases and J by 4 bases, with 21 bases left in between. The germline V gene encodes CDR1 SEHNR and CDR2 FQNEAQ (reference sequence). This CDR3 reads CASRLFGGRWPETQYF. CDR3 in DNA: TGTGCCAGCAGACTTTTCGGAGGTAGATGGCCAGAGACCCAGTACTTC.

This chain connects TRBV19 to TRBJ1-5; possible D gene TRBD1, 5 bases. Germline CDR1 reads LNHDA; CDR2 reads SQIVND (reference sequence). The CDR3 consists of 16 residues. V lost 1 base to trimming and J lost 6 bases, with 16 bases between them. This CDR3 reads CASSIGVDSGSQPQHF. The CDR3 DNA sequence: TGTGCCAGTAGTATAGGCGTAGACAGTGGTAGTCAGCCCCAGCATTTT.

The chain recombines TRBV5-1 with TRBJ2-7, with D perhaps TRBD1 (6 bases). The CDR3 is 15 amino acids. CDR1 and CDR2 from the germline V gene are SGHRS and YFSETQ. The ends were cut back, 3 bases at V and 0 bases at J, with 13 bases in the middle. CDR3 nucleotides: TGCGCCAGCAGCTCACAGGGCCCTAGCTCCTACGAGCAGTACTTC. It yields the protein CASSSQGPSSYEQYF.

This chain uses TRBV2 with TRBJ2-7, with TRBD2 as a possible D gene (5 bases). Germline V gene sequence: CDR1 SNHLY, CDR2 FYNNEI. Trimming stripped 4 bases from V and 1 base from J, with 11 bases between. This CDR3 region has 14 residues. The CDR3 spells CASSGLGESYEQYF. DNA for the CDR3: TGTGCCAGCAGTGGTCTCGGGGAATCCTACGAGCAGTACTTC.

The rearrangement joins TRBV9 to TRBJ2-3; no firm D call. The CDR3 loop spans 13 amino acids. Germline V lookup: CDR1 SGDLS, CDR2 YYNGEE. V was shortened by 0 bases and J by 4 bases, with 6 bases between the two germline ends. In nucleotides, the CDR3 is TGTGCCAGCAGCGTAGATCTCCCAGATACGCAGTATTTT. It is translated as CASSVDLPDTQYF.

This clone was found once. The chain couples TRBV19 to TRBJ2-7; 7 positions agree with TRBD2. J was trimmed by 2 bases and V by 4 bases; bases with no gene match: 11. This CDR3 is 16 amino acids long. Germline V gene data show CDR1 as LNHDA and CDR2 as SQIVND (reference sequence). This chain's CDR3 is CASSNLPSGGPYEQYF. The DNA for the CDR3 is TGTGCCAGTAGTAACCTCCCCTCGGGAGGCCCCTACGAGCAGTACTTC.

The chain recombines TRBV7-3 with TRBJ2-2; 12 bases are shared with TRBD2. CDR3 size: 18 residues. The trim removed 5 bases at V and 6 bases at J, leaving 13 bases unmatched. From germline, CDR1 is SGHTA and CDR2 FQGTGA. This chain's CDR3 is CASSQTGASGRGSGELFF. The DNA for the CDR3 is TGTGCCAGCAGCCAAACAGGGGCTAGCGGGAGGGGCTCCGGGGAGCTGTTTTTT.

This rearrangement joins TRBV9 to TRBJ2-3; unclear D gene. The germline gives CDR1 SGDLS, CDR2 YYNGEE. The CDR3 spans 13 residues. V lost 4 bases and J lost 9, with 15 bases in between. The CDR3 loop is CASSPMGLKTQYF. CDR3 nucleotide sequence: TGTGCCAGCAGCCCTATGGGCTTAAAGACGCAGTATTTT.

This chain links TRBV7-8 with TRBJ2-7; the D gene is possibly TRBD2 (6 bases). Trimming stripped 1 base from V and 4 bases from J, with 20 bases between. Germline V gene data show CDR1 as SGHVS and CDR2 as FQNEAQ. CDR3 length: 17 residues. The CDR3 loop is CASSLVGAGTRLYEQYF. DNA for the CDR3: TGTGCCAGCAGCTTAGTAGGAGCGGGTACCCGCCTGTACGAGCAGTACTTC.

The J gene is TRBJ2-2, the V gene TRBV27; D is uncertain. The CDR3 spans 13 residues. Trimming stripped 5 bases from V and 6 bases from J, with 10 bases between. The germline CDR1 and CDR2 sequences are MNHEY and SMNVEV (reference sequence). The CDR3 DNA reads as TGTGCCAGCAGTGAGATAAAAGCCGGGGAGCTGTTTTTT. It yields the protein CASSEIKAGELFF.

The chain is built from TRBV30 and TRBJ1-2; D might be TRBD1 (6 bases). Germline loops: CDR1 GTSNPN, CDR2 SVGIG (reference sequence). The CDR3 is made up of 16 amino acids. V dropped 4 bases and J dropped 5 bases, with 23 bases sitting between them. In DNA, the CDR3 is TGTGCCTGGACAAGGATACAGGGAGAATTTACGTATGGCTACACCTTC. Translation: CAWTRIQGEFTYGYTF.